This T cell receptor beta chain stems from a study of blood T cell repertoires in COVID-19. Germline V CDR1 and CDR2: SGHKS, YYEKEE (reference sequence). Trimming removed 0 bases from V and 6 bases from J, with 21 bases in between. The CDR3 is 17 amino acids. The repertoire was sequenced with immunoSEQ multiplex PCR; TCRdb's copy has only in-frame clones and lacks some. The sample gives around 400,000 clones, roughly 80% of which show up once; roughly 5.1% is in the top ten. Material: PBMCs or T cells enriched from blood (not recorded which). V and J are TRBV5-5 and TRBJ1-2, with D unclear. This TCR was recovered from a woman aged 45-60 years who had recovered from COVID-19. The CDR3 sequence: CASSLAPFPTPRNGYTF. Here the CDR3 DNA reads TGTGCCAGCAGCTTGGCTCCTTTCCCCACCCCCAGAAATGGCTACACCTTC.